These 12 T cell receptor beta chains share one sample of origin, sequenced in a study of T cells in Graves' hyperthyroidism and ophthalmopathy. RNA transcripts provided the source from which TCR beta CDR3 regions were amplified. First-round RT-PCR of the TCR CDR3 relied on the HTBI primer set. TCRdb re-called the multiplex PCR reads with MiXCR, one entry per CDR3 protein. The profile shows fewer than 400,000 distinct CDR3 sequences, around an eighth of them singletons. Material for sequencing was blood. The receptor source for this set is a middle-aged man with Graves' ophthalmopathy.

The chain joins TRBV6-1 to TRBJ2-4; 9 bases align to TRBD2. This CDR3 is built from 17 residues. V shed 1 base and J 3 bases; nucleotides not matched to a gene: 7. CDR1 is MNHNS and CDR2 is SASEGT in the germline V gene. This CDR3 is CASSEDPSGEGKNIQYF. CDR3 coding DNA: TGTGCCAGCAGTGAAGACCCTAGCGGGGAGGGCAAAAACATTCAGTACTTC.

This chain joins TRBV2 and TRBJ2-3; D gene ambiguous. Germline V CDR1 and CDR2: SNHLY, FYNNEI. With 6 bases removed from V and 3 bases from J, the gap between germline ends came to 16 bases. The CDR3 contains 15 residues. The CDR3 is CASSELSLITDTQYF. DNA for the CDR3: TGTGCCAGCAGCGAACTGTCACTCATTACAGATACGCAGTATTTT.

The CDR3 DNA reads TGTGCCAGTAAAGGCACAGGTCCTATGTGGCAGCCCCAGCATTTT. Its translation: CASKGTGPMWQPQHF. The rearrangement uses TRBV19 and TRBJ1-5, with a tentative D call TRBD1 (5 bases). CDR1 and CDR2 from the germline V gene are LNHDA and SQIVND (reference sequence). The CDR3 runs 15 residues. V lost 7 bases and J 7 bases, leaving 20 bases between the germline ends. The variable domain in full, completed from reference TRBV19 and TRBJ1-5, reads DGGITQSPKYLFRKEGQNVTLSCEQNLNHDAMYWYRQDPGQGLRLIYYSQIVNDFQKGDIAEGYSVSREKKESFPLTVTSAQKNPTAFYLCASKGTGPMWQPQHFGDGTRLSIL.

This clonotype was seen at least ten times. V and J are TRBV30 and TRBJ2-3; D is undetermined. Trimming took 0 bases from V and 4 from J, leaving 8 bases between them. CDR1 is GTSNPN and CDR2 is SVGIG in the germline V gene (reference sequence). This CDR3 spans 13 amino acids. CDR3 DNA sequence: TGTGCCTGGAGTGTACCGGGTGCAGATACGCAGTATTTT. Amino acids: CAWSVPGADTQYF.

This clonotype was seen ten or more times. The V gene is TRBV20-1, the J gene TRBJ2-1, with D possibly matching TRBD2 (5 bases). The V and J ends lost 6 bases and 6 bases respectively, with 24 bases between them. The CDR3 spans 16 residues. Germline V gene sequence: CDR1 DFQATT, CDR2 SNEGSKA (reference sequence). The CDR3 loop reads CSAIPTTPDRLNEQFF. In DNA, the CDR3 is TGCAGTGCGATTCCGACTACCCCGGATCGGCTCAATGAGCAGTTCTTC.

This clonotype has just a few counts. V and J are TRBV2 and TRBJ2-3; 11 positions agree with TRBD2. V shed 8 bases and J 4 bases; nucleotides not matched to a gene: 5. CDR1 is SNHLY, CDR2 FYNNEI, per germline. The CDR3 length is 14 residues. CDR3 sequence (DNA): TGTGCCAGCCAAACTAGCGGGAGTCCAGATACGCAGTATTTT. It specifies CASQTSGSPDTQYF.

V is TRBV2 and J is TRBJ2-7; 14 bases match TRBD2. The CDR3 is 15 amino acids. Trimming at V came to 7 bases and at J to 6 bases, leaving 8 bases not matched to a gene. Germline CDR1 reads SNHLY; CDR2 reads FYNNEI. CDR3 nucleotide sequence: TGTGCCAGCACACCGGGACTAGCGGGAGTAAGCGAGCAGTACTTC. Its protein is CASTPGLAGVSEQYF.

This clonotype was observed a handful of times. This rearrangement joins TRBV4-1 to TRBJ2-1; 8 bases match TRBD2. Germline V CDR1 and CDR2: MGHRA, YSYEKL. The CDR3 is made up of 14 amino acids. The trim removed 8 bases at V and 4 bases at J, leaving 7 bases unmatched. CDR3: CASCPGGAYNEQFF. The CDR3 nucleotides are TGCGCCAGCTGCCCGGGGGGGGCTTACAATGAGCAGTTCTTC.

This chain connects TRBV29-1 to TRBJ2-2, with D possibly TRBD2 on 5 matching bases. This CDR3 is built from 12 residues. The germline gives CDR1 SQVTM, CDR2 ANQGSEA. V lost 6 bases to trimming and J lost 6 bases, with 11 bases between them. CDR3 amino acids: CSVTGGSGELFF. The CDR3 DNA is TGCAGCGTGACCGGCGGGTCCGGGGAGCTGTTTTTT.

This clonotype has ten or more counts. The CDR3 sequence: CASSPRTYSYEQYF. Here the CDR3 DNA reads TGTGCCAGCTCACCCCGGACTTACTCCTACGAGCAGTACTTC. The chain links TRBV18 to TRBJ2-7; maybe TRBD2 (5 bases). The CDR3 has 14 residues. Germline CDR1 reads KGHSH; CDR2 reads LQKENI. The V gene lost 3 bases and the J gene lost 0 bases, with 9 bases spanning the gap.

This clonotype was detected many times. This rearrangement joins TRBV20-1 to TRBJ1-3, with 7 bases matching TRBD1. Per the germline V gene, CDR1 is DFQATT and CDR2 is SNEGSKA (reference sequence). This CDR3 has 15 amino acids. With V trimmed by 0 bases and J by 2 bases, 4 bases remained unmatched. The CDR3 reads CSARDDTGAGNTIYF. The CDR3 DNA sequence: TGCAGTGCTAGAGACGACACAGGGGCTGGAAACACCATATATTTT.

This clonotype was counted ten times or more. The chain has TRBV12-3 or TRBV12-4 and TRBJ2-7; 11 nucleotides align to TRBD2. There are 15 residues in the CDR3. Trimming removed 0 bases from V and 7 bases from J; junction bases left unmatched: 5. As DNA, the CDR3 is TGTGCCAGCAGTTTAGCACTAGCGGGAGTTGGAGAGCAGTACTTC. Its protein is CASSLALAGVGEQYF.